This is a list of T cell receptor beta chains from one sample in a study of cytomegalovirus exposure and HLA in healthy donors. Some clones are missing from TCRdb's copy, which holds only in-frame ones; the method was immunoSEQ multiplex PCR. The table records under 150,000 clones, about 76% of them present only once. The specimen was PBMCs. The receptors shown here come from a female donor in good health and CMV-seronegative. Both conserved end residues are part of each CDR3. The D gene is left open where the match is weak. Clone sizes are given selectively: once, few, many, or a class where the clone is expanded.

clone size,V gene,J gene,D gene,CDR3 DNA,CDR3 protein
few,TRBV30,TRBJ2-2,TRBD1,TGTGCCGGGGACAGGGGGCGGGACACCGGGGAGCTGTTTTTT,CAGDRGRDTGELFF
.,TRBV7-9,TRBJ2-7,.,TGTGCCAGCAGCTCCCCGTCGCGCCTCCTCTACGAGCAGTACTTC,CASSSPSRLLYEQYF
.,TRBV21-1,TRBJ2-3,.,TGTGCCAGCAGCACTAGGCCTAGCGGTAAGGATACGCAGTATTTT,CASSTRPSGKDTQYF
.,TRBV7-9,TRBJ2-4,.,TGTGCCAGCAGCTTAGGCGTATTTGTTCAGTACTTC,CASSLGVFVQYF
.,TRBV4-3,TRBJ2-5,TRBD2,TGCGCCAGCAGCCAAAATCTAGCGTCCTGGGGGGGAGAGACCCAGTACTTC,CASSQNLASWGGETQYF
few,TRBV10-3,TRBJ1-2,.,TGTGCCATCAGTCTTCAAGGGACCGGCGGGAATGGCTACACCTTC,CAISLQGTGGNGYTF
once,TRBV13,TRBJ1-1,.,TGTGCCAGCAGCTTAGGCCGGCGGATAAGCACTGAAGCTTTCTTT,CASSLGRRISTEAFF
.,TRBV5-1,TRBJ2-7,TRBD1,TGCGCCAGCAGCTTGGACAGGGGCTACGAGCAGTACTTC,CASSLDRGYEQYF
few,TRBV19,TRBJ2-5,TRBD1,TGTGCCAGTAGTACCGGACAGGGGAAAGAGACCCAGTACTTC,CASSTGQGKETQYF
.,TRBV10-3,TRBJ1-4,TRBD1,TGTGCCAGCTCGAGATATGGGGGGACAGAACTGTTTTTT,CASSRYGGTELFF
.,TRBV6-1,TRBJ2-5,.,TGTGCCACCGGAAGGAGGGGACTTAAGGAGACCCAGTACTTC,CATGRRGLKETQYF
.,TRBV5-1,TRBJ2-5,TRBD2,TGCGCCAGCAGCTTGGGCGGTAGCGGGAGGGCGGAGACCCAGTACTTC,CASSLGGSGRAETQYF
.,TRBV9,TRBJ2-2,.,TGTGCCAGCAGCGTAGTCGGGAGCGGGGAGCTGTTTTTT,CASSVVGSGELFF
few,TRBV6-5,TRBJ1-1,.,TGTGCCAGCATCACACGGGTTGCTTTCTTT,CASITRVAFF
.,TRBV28,TRBJ1-1,.,TGTGCCAGCAGTTCTCCGCGGGGTGAAGCTTTCTTT,CASSSPRGEAFF
.,TRBV5-1,TRBJ1-4,.,TGCGCCAGCAGCCCCCGGGGAGGGACGGAAAAACTGTTTTTT,CASSPRGGTEKLFF
.,TRBV11-2,TRBJ2-1,TRBD2,TGTGCCAGCAGCTTCAGGACTAGCGGGCATGAGCAGTTCTTC,CASSFRTSGHEQFF
.,TRBV5-6,TRBJ2-3,TRBD2,TGTGCCAGCAGCTTCACTAGCGGCACAGATACGCAGTATTTT,CASSFTSGTDTQYF
.,TRBV6-4,TRBJ2-3,TRBD1,TGTGCCAGCAGTCCTGGACAGGGTCCAGATACGCAGTATTTT,CASSPGQGPDTQYF
once,TRBV7-2,TRBJ2-1,TRBD2,TGTGCCAGCAGATTGATAGCGGGAGGAGTTAATGAGCAGTTCTTC,CASRLIAGGVNEQFF
.,TRBV9,TRBJ1-2,TRBD1,TGTGCCAGCAGCGTAGGACAGGGGTTAGAGGGCTACACCTTC,CASSVGQGLEGYTF
.,TRBV11-3,TRBJ1-1,.,TGTGCCAGCAGCTTGAGGATGAACACTGAAGCTTTCTTT,CASSLRMNTEAFF
.,TRBV6-1,TRBJ1-5,.,TGTGCCAGCAGTGTTGACAGTAGGAGCAATCAGCCCCAGCATTTT,CASSVDSRSNQPQHF